The rows below give T cell receptor beta chains drawn from one sample of a study of radiation and T cells in renal cell carcinoma. The method was immunoSEQ multiplex PCR; TCRdb's version includes in-frame clones alone and lacks a portion of them. The table records over 55,000 clones, roughly 79% of them present only once. This material consisted of blood, taken from a patient whose treatment included radiotherapy and nephrectomy. The receptor set was obtained from a man aged 60-69 years with renal cell carcinoma. Both conserved end residues are part of each CDR3. A D gene is named only where the DNA matches it firmly. Only some rows state a clone size, as once, few, many or a class for expanded clones.

d_gene	abundance	v_gene	j_gene	CDR3aa	CDR3nt
.	.	TRBV27	TRBJ2-3	CASSSQVSSDTQYF	TGTGCCAGCAGTTCACAGGTGTCGTCAGATACGCAGTATTTT
.	.	TRBV6-1	TRBJ1-2	CASSEAQGRSYTF	TGTGCCAGCAGTGAAGCGCAAGGCAGGAGCTACACCTTC
TRBD1	.	TRBV25-1	TRBJ1-3	CASSRGDGNTIYF	TGTGCCAGCAGCAGGGGGGACGGAAACACCATATATTTT
TRBD1	.	TRBV7-2	TRBJ2-7	CASSLDQGAYEQYF	TGTGCCAGCAGCTTAGATCAGGGGGCCTACGAGCAGTACTTC
TRBD1	.	TRBV6-1	TRBJ1-2	CASRSGTGNGYTF	TGTGCCAGCAGGTCCGGGACAGGGAATGGCTACACCTTC
TRBD1	.	TRBV6-5	TRBJ1-2	CASRQTGNDGYTF	TGTGCCAGCAGACAGACAGGGAATGACGGCTACACCTTC
TRBD1	.	TRBV7-9	TRBJ1-4	CASSSDRVWEKLFF	TGTGCCAGCAGCTCGGACAGGGTTTGGGAAAAACTGTTTTTT
.	.	TRBV25-1	TRBJ1-2	CASSDPSGTANYGYTF	TGTGCCAGCAGTGACCCCTCCGGGACGGCTAACTATGGCTACACCTTC
TRBD2	.	TRBV7-8	TRBJ2-3	CASSPYLSASGRADTQYF	TGTGCCAGCAGCCCCTACCTATCGGCTAGCGGGAGGGCAGATACGCAGTATTTT
.	.	TRBV2	TRBJ2-7	CASSELELYEQYF	TGTGCCAGCAGTGAGCTGGAATTGTACGAGCAGTACTTC
.	.	TRBV25-1	TRBJ1-1	CASSESWQHVEAFF	TGTGCCAGCAGTGAATCTTGGCAGCACGTTGAAGCTTTCTTT
.	.	TRBV13	TRBJ1-4	CASSSRTVTNEKLFF	TGTGCCAGCAGCTCGCGGACAGTTACTAATGAAAAACTGTTTTTT
.	.	TRBV29-1	TRBJ1-1	CSAHSGNTEAFF	TGCAGCGCCCATTCAGGGAACACTGAAGCTTTCTTT
.	few	TRBV19	TRBJ2-3	CASRARAGSTDTQYF	TGTGCCAGTAGGGCACGGGCGGGGAGCACAGATACGCAGTATTTT
TRBD2	.	TRBV18	TRBJ2-3	CASSPPTELADFYTDTQYF	TGTGCCAGCTCACCTCCCACGGAACTAGCGGACTTCTACACAGATACGCAGTATTTT
.	few	TRBV5-5	TRBJ1-2	CASSLAETFNYGYTF	TGTGCCAGCAGCTTGGCCGAGACTTTTAACTATGGCTACACCTTC
.	.	TRBV11-3	TRBJ2-3	CASSSLRGADTQYF	TGTGCCAGCAGCTCCCTTAGGGGGGCAGATACGCAGTATTTT
.	once	TRBV30	TRBJ2-5	CAWSVKGVQETQYF	TGTGCCTGGAGTGTAAAGGGGGTTCAAGAGACCCAGTACTTC
.	.	TRBV19	TRBJ2-1	CASTSGGGKNEQFF	.
.	.	TRBV7-8	TRBJ2-7	CASSLLVQANYEQYF	TGTGCCAGCAGCTTGTTGGTACAGGCAAACTACGAGCAGTACTTC
TRBD1	.	TRBV30	TRBJ1-2	CAWSRTGTGYTF	TGTGCCTGGAGTAGGACAGGTACCGGCTACACCTTC
TRBD1	.	TRBV7-9	TRBJ2-2	CASSPSTGGYGLTGELFF	TGTGCCAGCAGCCCATCGACAGGGGGGTATGGACTTACCGGGGAGCTGTTTTTT
.	.	TRBV6-5	TRBJ1-2	CASSYGLSKSYGYTF	TGTGCCAGCAGCTATGGCCTCAGTAAATCCTATGGCTACACCTTC
.	.	TRBV5-1	TRBJ2-3	CASSSPGPRLTDTQYF	TGCGCCAGCAGCTCACCCGGGCCCCGTCTCACAGATACGCAGTATTTT